Below, one T cell receptor beta chain is given with its context. This specimen comes from a study of OX40 agonist ivuxolimab in advanced cancers. Study at large: Patients received intravenous ivuxolimab every 2 weeks at 0.01 to 10 mg/kg. Males comprised roughly four fifths of the group, whose mean age was approximately 60 years (range about 23 to 80).

Method: immunoSEQ multiplex PCR; TCRdb's copy keeps in-frame clones and lacks some. This sample has 50,000 to 60,000 clones, with roughly 86% found just once. Germline CDR1 and CDR2: MNHNS and SASEGT. Trimming at V came to 8 bases and at J to 6 bases, leaving 11 bases not matched to a gene. This CDR3 has 14 residues. The clonotype comes from an adult with an advanced solid tumor such as melanoma, head and neck, liver or kidney cancer. The sample in question was CD4+ or CD8+ T cells sorted from blood, obtained in a trial of the OX40 agonist ivuxolimab. This sequence joins TRBV6-1 and TRBJ2-3, with 7 bases that match TRBD1. CDR3 sequence reads: CASVGQDERDTQYF. The CDR3 DNA is TGTGCCAGCGTCGGACAGGATGAGAGGGATACGCAGTATTTT.